This TCR beta chain is from a study of blood T cell repertoires in COVID-19. Study summary: Acute and convalescent COVID-19 samples came from the United States, Italy and Spain. T cells, B-cell-depleted T cells, or PBMCs provided the cDNA or gDNA that served as material.

The germline V gene encodes CDR1 MNHEY and CDR2 SVGEGT. CDR3 size: 14 residues. V was shortened by 2 bases and J by 4 bases, with 8 bases between the two germline ends. In the authors' methods: Reference gene primer amplification gave estimated nucleated cell counts. Clones were read by immunoSEQ multiplex PCR, and TCRdb kept only the in-frame ones, dropping some. That table furnishes V, J and clone size, whereas the DNA furnished D and trimming. The table shows around 300,000 clones, with approximately 91% occurring only once. This clonotype was obtained from a middle-aged woman who had recovered from COVID-19. The genes are TRBV6-2 or TRBV6-3 and TRBJ2-2; TRBD2 is a possible D gene (6 bases). Sequencing was carried out using peripheral blood. CDR3: CASSYVGSTGELFF. CDR3 DNA: TGTGCCAGCAGTTACGTCGGGAGCACCGGGGAGCTGTTTTTT.